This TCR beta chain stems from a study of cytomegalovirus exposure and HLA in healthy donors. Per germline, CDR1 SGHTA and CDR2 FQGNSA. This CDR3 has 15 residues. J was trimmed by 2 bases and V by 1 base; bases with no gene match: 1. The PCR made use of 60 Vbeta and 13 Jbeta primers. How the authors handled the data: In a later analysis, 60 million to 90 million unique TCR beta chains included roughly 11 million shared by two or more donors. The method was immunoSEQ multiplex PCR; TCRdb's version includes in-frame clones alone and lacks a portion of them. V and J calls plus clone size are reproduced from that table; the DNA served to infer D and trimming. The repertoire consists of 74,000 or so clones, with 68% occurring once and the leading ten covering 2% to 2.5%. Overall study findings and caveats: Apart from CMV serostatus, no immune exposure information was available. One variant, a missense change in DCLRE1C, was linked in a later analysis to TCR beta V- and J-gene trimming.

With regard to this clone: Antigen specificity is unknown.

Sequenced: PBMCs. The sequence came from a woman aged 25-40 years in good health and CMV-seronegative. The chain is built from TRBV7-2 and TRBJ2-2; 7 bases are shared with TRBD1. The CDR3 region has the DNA TGTGCCAGCAGCTTAGAAGGGGGCAACACCGGGGAGCTGTTTTTT. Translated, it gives CASSLEGGNTGELFF. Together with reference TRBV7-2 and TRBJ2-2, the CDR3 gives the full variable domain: GAGVSQSPSNKVTEKGKDVELRCDPISGHTALYWYRQSLGQGLEFLIYFQGNSAPDKSGLPSDRFSAERTGGSVSTLTIQRTQQEDSAVYLCASSLEGGNTGELFFGEGSRLTVL.